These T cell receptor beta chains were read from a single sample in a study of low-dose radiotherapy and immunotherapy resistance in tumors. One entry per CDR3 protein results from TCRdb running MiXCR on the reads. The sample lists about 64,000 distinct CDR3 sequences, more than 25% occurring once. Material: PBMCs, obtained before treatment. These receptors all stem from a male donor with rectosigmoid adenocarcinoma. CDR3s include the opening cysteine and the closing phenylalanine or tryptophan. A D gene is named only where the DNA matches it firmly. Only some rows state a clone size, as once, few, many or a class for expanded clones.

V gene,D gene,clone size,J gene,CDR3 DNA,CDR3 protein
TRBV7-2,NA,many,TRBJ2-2,TGTGCCAGCACCTACCAGGGGTCCTACACCGGGGAGCTGTTTTTT,CASTYQGSYTGELFF
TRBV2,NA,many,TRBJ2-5,TGTGCCAGCAGTAAATTTGATTCGACAGAGACCCAGTACTTC,CASSKFDSTETQYF
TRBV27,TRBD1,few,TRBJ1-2,TGTGCCAGCAGTCGGGGACAGGCCCCAATCTTAGAGACCGAAACCTTC,CASSRGQAPILETETF
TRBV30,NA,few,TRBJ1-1,TGTGCCTGGAGGCCCCGGGGGGCTCCTGAAGCTTTCTTT,CAWRPRGAPEAFF
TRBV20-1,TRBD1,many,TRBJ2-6,TGCAGTGCTCCCAGGGGGAGCGGGGCCAACGTCCTGACTTTC,CSAPRGSGANVLTF
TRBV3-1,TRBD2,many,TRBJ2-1,TGTGCCAGCAGCCCGAGCGGGAGGGGCCATGAGCAGTTCTTC,CASSPSGRGHEQFF
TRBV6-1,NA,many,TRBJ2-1,TGTGCCAGCACTCGCGGGGAACAGGCTAATGAGCAGTTCTTC,CASTRGEQANEQFF
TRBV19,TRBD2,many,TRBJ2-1,TGTGCCAGTAGTATAGAAACGGGACTAGCGGGAAAACGCTCCTACAATGAGCAGTTCTTC,CASSIETGLAGKRSYNEQFF
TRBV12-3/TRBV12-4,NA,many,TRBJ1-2,TGTGCCAGCACCGAAACCGACCGAACTAACTATGGCTACACCTTC,CASTETDRTNYGYTF
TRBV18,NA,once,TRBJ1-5,TGTGCCAGCTCACCAGAGAACTATCAGCCCCAGCATTTT,CASSPENYQPQHF
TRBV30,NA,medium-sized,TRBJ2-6,TGTGCCGGAAGCCAGGGGGGTGGCTCTGGGGCCAACGTCCTGACTTTC,CAGSQGGGSGANVLTF
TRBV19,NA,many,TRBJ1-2,TGTGCCAGTAGTGCGGCTGGGACACCCGCTAACTATGGCTACACCTTC,CASSAAGTPANYGYTF
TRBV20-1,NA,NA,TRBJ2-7,TGCAGTGCTAGAGATGTGCAGGGAGGATACGAGCAGTACTTC,CSARDVQGGYEQYF
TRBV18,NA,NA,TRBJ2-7,TGTGCCAGCTCACGGCGTCAGGCGCCCTACGAGCAGTACTTC,CASSRRQAPYEQYF
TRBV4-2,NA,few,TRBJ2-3,TGTGCCAGCAGCCAAGGCGGGACTGTGGACCGCACAGATACGCAGTATTTT,CASSQGGTVDRTDTQYF
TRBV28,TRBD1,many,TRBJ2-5,TGTGCCAGCAGCTTCTTGACGGGACAGGGTTTGGAGACCCAGTACTTC,CASSFLTGQGLETQYF
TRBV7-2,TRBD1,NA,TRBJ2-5,TGTGCCAGCAGCTTAGCTCTTGGGACAGGACAAGAGACCCAGTACTTC,CASSLALGTGQETQYF
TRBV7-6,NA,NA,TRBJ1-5,TGTGCCAGCAGCGAGGACACAAATCAGCCCCAGCATTTT,CASSEDTNQPQHF
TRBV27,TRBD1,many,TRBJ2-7,TGTGCCAGCAGTTTATGGCAGGGGGCCTACGAGCAGTACTTC,CASSLWQGAYEQYF
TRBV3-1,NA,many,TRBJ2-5,TGTGCCAGCAGACTAAGGAACCCACGAGGTACAGAGACCCAGTACTTC,CASRLRNPRGTETQYF
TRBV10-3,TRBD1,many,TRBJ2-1,TGTGCCATCAGTGGAACAGGGGACGACTTACTACCCTACAATGAGCAGTTCTTC,CAISGTGDDLLPYNEQFF
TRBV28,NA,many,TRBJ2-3,TGTGCCAGCAGTTTACAACGGTGGGATCTTAGCACAGATACGCAGTATTTT,CASSLQRWDLSTDTQYF
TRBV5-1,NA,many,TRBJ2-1,TGTGCCAGCAGTCCCGGTGGAGGCTCCTACAATGAGCAGTTCTTC,CASSPGGGSYNEQFF
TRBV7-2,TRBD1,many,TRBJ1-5,TGTGCCAGCAGCTTAGGAGACAGGGTCCATCAGCCCCAGCATTTT,CASSLGDRVHQPQHF
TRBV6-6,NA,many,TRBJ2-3,TGTGCCAGCAGTTACTCGAAGGGAAACACAGATACGCAGTATTTT,CASSYSKGNTDTQYF
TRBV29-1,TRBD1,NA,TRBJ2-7,TGCAGCGTTGAGCCGGGGACAGGGGCAGGAGACTACGAGCAGTACTTC,CSVEPGTGAGDYEQYF
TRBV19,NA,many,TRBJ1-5,TGTGCCAGTAGTTACCGGGACCAACGGGGGCCCCAGCATTTT,CASSYRDQRGPQHF
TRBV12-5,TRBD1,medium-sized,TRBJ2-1,TGTGCTAGTGGTCGCAGACAGGGAAGAACCCATGAGCAGTTCTTC,CASGRRQGRTHEQFF
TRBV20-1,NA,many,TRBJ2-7,TGCAGTGCCGGGACCCCAGGGTCCTACGAGCAGTACTTC,CSAGTPGSYEQYF
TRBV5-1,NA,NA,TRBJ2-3,TGCGCCAGCAGGCTTACTCTGATGGATACGCAGTATTTT,CASRLTLMDTQYF
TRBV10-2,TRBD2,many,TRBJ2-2,TGCGCCAGCAGTTACCCTGGGGGGGCGAACACCGGGGAGCTGTTTTTT,CASSYPGGANTGELFF
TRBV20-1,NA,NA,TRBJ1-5,TGCAGTGCTACCATCGGGGGTCGGAGCAATCAGCCCCAGCATTTT,CSATIGGRSNQPQHF
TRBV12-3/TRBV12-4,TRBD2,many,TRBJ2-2,TGTGCCAGCAGTTCAGCAGCGGGGGAGGCCGGGGAGCTGTTTTTT,CASSSAAGEAGELFF
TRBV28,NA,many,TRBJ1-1,TGTGCCAGCAGGGCATATACAGGGCTAATGAACACTGAAGCTTTCTTT,CASRAYTGLMNTEAFF
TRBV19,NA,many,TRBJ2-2,TGTGCCAGTAGTATAGATTGGAAGCCTAGCCGTACCGGGGAGCTGTTTTTT,CASSIDWKPSRTGELFF
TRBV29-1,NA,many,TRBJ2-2,TGCAGCGCCCGAGGGTCCGCACGATCCGGGGAGCTGTTTTTT,CSARGSARSGELFF
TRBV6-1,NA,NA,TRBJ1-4,NA,CASSEARDLGKTVFF
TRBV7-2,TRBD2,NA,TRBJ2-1,TGTGCCAGCAGCACGACTAGCGGGACTTACAATGAGCAGTTCTTC,CASSTTSGTYNEQFF
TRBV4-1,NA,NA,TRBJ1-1,TGCGCCAGCAGCCAGGCCCCGGACACTGAAGCTTTCTTT,CASSQAPDTEAFF
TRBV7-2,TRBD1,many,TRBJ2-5,TGTGCCAGCAGCCGCAGACAGGGACGGGAGACCCAGTACTTC,CASSRRQGRETQYF
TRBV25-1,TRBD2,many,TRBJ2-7,TGTGCCAGCAGTGAATATATATTCCCCCTCCTTATACTAGCGGGAGGATGCGAGCAGTACTTC,CASSEYIFPLLILAGGCEQYF
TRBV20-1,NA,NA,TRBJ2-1,TGCAGTGCTAGACCTGGCGGGGTTGGGCAGTTCTTC,CSARPGGVGQFF
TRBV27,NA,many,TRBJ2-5,TGTGCCAGCAGTCGGACAGTGCTGGGGGAGACCCAGTACTTC,CASSRTVLGETQYF
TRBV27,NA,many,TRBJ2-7,TGTGCCAGCAGTTTGGCCACCCTCCAGGGGTCCCTGCCCTACGAGCAGTACTTC,CASSLATLQGSLPYEQYF
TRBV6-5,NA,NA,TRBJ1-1,TGTGCCAGCAGTTACTCGTTCCAGAACACTGAAGCTTTCTTT,CASSYSFQNTEAFF
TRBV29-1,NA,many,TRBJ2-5,TGCAGCGTTTTGGCTAGTGCGAAAACCCAGTACTTC,CSVLASAKTQYF
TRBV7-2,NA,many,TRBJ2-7,TGTGCCAGCAGCCCCCCCCCCCAGGGGCGGAAAGAGCAGTACTTC,CASSPPPQGRKEQYF
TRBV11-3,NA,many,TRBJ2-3,TGTGCCAGCAGCCTGGATCTGGGGACAGATACGCAGTATTTT,CASSLDLGTDTQYF
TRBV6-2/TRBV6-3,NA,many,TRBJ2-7,TGTGCCAGCAGTTACTCGTATCGGGGCTCCTACGAGCAGTACTTC,CASSYSYRGSYEQYF
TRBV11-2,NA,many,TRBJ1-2,TGTGCCAGCAGCTCCGGGCGGGGGTACTATGGCTACACCTTC,CASSSGRGYYGYTF
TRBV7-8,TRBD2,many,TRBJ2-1,TGTGCCAGCAGCCAGGGACTAGCGGGAAGCTCCTACAATGAGCAGTTCTTC,CASSQGLAGSSYNEQFF
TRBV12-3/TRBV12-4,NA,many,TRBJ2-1,TGTGCCAGCCGTTATCTGGATGAGCAGTTCTTC,CASRYLDEQFF